The sequence of this TCR beta chain was determined in a study of early stage breast cancer tumors. Study in general: About 80% of the 16 invasive tumors were ER+, PR+ and HER2-. Study-level points and caveats: Commonly generated sequences made up most enriched TCRB sequences shared between patients.

Trimming removed 1 base at V and 10 bases at J, with 12 bases between. Germline V gene lookup returns CDR1 SGHRS and CDR2 YFSETQ. The CDR3 spans 14 residues. In the case of this clone: Its antigen is still unknown.

The protocol was immunoSEQ multiplex PCR, while the TCRdb copy is restricted to in-frame clones and leaves out a portion. The sample holds 25,000 to 35,000 clones; 80% are singletons and the top ten take 10% to 15%. This sequence was found in a person aged 60 to 70 with breast cancer. The chain uses TRBV5-1 and TRBJ2-6; a possible D gene is TRBD1 (6 bases). The sequenced material came from blood. CDR3 sequence reads: CASSLRSGDNVLTF. CDR3 DNA: TGCGCCAGCAGCTTGAGGTCAGGGGATAACGTCCTGACTTTC.